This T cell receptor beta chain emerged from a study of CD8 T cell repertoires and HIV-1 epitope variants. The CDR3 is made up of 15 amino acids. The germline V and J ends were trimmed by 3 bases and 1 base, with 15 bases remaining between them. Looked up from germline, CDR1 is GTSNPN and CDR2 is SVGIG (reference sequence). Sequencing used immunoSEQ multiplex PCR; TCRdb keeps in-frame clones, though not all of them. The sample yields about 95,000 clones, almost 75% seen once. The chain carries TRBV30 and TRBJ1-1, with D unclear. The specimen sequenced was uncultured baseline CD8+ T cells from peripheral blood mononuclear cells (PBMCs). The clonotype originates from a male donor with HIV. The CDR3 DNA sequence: TGTGCCTGGAGCGTGAGAGGGCTCACGAACACTGAAGCTTTCTTT. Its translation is CAWSVRGLTNTEAFF.